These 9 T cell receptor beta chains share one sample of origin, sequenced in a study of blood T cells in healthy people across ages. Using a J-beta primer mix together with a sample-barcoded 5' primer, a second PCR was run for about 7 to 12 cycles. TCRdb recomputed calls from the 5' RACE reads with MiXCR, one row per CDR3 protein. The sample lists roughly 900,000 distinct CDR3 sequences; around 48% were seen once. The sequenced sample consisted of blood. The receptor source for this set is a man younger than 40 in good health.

CDR3 DNA: TGTGCCAGCAGCAAGCAGCGGGGTAATGAGCAGTACTTC. It encodes CASSKQRGNEQYF. The V gene is TRBV12-3 or TRBV12-4, the J gene TRBJ2-7, with 7 bases matching TRBD2. This CDR3 contains 13 residues. V was clipped by 6 bases and J by 7 bases; unmatched bases: 9.

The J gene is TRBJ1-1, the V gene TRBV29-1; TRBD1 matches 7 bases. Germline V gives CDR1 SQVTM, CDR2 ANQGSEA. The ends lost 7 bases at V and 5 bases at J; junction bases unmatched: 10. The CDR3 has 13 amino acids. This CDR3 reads CSAVRGRITEAFF. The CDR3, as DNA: TGCAGCGCCGTGAGGGGGCGGATTACTGAAGCTTTCTTT. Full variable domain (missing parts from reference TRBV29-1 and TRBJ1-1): SAVISQKPSRDICQRGTSLTIQCQVDSQVTMMFWYRQQPGQSLTLIATANQGSEATYESGFVIDKFPISRPNLTFSTLTVSNMSPEDSSIYLCSAVRGRITEAFFGQGTRLTVV.

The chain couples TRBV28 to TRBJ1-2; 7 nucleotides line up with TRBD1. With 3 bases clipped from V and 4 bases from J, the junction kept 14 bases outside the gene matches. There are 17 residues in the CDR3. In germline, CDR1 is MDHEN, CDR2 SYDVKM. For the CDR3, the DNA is TGTGCCAGCAGTTTGCCACCCACTACAGGGGTTTTCTATGGCTACACCTTC. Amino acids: CASSLPPTTGVFYGYTF.

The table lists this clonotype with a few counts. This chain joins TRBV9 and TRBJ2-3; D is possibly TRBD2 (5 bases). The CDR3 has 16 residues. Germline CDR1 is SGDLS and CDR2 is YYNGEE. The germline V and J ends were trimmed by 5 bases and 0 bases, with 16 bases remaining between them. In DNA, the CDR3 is TGTGCCAGCAGTTATCACCCCGGGGAAAGCACAGATACGCAGTATTTT. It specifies CASSYHPGESTDTQYF.

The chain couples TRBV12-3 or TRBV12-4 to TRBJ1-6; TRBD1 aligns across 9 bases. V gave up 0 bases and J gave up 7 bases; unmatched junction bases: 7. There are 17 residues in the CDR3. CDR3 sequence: CASSLADRGGLNSPLHF. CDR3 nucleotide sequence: TGTGCCAGCAGTTTAGCGGACAGGGGTGGCCTCAATTCACCCCTCCACTTT.

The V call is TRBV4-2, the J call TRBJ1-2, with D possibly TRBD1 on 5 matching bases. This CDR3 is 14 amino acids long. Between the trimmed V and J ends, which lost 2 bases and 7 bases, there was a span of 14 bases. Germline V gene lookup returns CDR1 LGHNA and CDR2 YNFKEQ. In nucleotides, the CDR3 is TGTGCCAGCAGCCAACGGGACCAGCGGAGTGGCTACACCTTC. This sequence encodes CASSQRDQRSGYTF.

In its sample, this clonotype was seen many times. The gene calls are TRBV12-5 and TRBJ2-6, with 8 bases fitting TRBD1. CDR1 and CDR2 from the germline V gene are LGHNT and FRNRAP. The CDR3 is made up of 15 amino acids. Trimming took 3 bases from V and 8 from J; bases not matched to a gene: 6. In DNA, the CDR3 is TGTGCTAGTGGTTTAGGGACAGGTTCGTCCAACGTCCTGACTTTC. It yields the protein CASGLGTGSSNVLTF.

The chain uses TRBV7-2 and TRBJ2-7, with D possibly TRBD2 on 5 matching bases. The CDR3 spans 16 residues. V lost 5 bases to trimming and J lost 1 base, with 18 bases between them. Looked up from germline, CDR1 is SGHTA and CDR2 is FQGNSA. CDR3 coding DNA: TGTGCCAGCAGCCCCGCGATCCGGGAAGGATCCTACGAGCAGTACTTC. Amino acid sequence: CASSPAIREGSYEQYF. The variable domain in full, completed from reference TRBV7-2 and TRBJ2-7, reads GAGVSQSPSNKVTEKGKDVELRCDPISGHTALYWYRQSLGQGLEFLIYFQGNSAPDKSGLPSDRFSAERTGGSVSTLTIQRTQQEDSAVYLCASSPAIREGSYEQYFGPGTRLTVT.

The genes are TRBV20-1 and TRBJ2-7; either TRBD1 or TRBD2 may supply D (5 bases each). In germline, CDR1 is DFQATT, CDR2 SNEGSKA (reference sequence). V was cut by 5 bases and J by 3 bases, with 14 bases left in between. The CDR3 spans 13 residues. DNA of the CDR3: TGCAGTGCTCTTGGGACGGCTCGCTACGAGCAGTACTTC. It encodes CSALGTARYEQYF.